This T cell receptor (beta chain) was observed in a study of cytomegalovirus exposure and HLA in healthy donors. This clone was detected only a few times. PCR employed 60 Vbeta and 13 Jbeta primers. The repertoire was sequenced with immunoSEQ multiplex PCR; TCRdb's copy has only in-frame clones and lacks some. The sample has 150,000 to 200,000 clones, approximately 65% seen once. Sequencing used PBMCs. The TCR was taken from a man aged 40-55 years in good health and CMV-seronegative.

The CDR3 bases are TGTGCCAGCTCACCGGGACAACTAGCCAAAAACATTCAGTACTTC. Residues: CASSPGQLAKNIQYF. V and J are TRBV18 and TRBJ2-4; perhaps TRBD1 as D (6 bases). Between the trimmed V and J ends, which lost 3 bases and 0 bases, there was a span of 9 bases. The CDR3 totals 15 residues. Germline-derived CDR1 and CDR2 are KGHSH and LQKENI.